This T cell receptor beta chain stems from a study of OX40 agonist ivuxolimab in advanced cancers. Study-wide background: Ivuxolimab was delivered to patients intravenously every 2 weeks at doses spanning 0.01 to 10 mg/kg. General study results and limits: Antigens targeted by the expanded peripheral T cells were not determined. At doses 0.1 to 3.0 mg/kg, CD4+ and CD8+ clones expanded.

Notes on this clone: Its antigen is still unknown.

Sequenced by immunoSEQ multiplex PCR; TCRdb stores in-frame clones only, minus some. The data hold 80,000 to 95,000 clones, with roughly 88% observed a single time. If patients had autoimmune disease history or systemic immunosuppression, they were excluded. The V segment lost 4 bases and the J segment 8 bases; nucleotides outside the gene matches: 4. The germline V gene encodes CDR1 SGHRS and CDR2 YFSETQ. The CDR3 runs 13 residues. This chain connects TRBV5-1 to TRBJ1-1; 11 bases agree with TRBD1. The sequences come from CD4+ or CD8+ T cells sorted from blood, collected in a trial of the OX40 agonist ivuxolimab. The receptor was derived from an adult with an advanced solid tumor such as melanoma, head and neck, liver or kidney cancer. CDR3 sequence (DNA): TGCGCCAGCAGCCCCGGGACAGGGGGAGAAGCTTTCTTT. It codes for CASSPGTGGEAFF.